This T cell receptor (beta chain) was identified in a study of cytomegalovirus exposure and HLA in healthy donors. About the study: Caucasian-associated ancestry cluster membership applied to about 77% of around 400 genotyped donors.

This clone has only one observation. The antigen is undetermined. Germline V CDR1 and CDR2: SGDLS, YYNGEE. This CDR3 has 15 amino acids. Losses at the gene ends were 7 bases for V and 2 bases for J; bases not matched to a gene: 8. Study-level points and caveats: Analysis was carried out at a later point, and it linked a missense DCLRE1C variant to TCR beta V- and J-gene trimming. Data from an earlier analysis indicated that most TCR beta V segments were productive either about 90% or about 30% of the time.

Primers for the PCR totalled 60 Vbeta and 13 Jbeta. The protocol was immunoSEQ multiplex PCR, while the TCRdb copy is restricted to in-frame clones and leaves out a portion. The repertoire consists of 100,000 or so clones, with 70% to 80% occurring once and the leading ten covering around 5%. The V gene is TRBV9, the J gene TRBJ2-5, with 10 bases aligning to TRBD2. The TCR sequence derives from a female donor in good health and CMV-seropositive. Material for sequencing was PBMCs. CDR3 amino acids: CASAEAGGLQETQYF. CDR3 DNA sequence: TGTGCCAGCGCCGAAGCGGGGGGGCTTCAAGAGACCCAGTACTTC.